Described below is a single T cell receptor (beta chain) sequence and its context. Germline trimming cut 4 bases from V and 5 bases from J; bases unmatched to any gene: 8. The CDR3 is made up of 14 amino acids. Germline V gene lookup returns CDR1 SGHRS and CDR2 YFSETQ. Here immunoSEQ multiplex PCR was the method, and the copy in TCRdb shows in-frame clones only, minus some. The table records 60,000 to 75,000 clones, roughly 87% of them present only once. This sample stems from a study of blood T cell repertoires in COVID-19. The TCR comes from a man aged 50 to 59 with active COVID-19. The sequencing sample was made of peripheral blood. The V and J genes are TRBV5-1 and TRBJ2-5, with TRBD2 identical over 7 bases. CDR3 residues: CASSETAGVETQYF. CDR3 DNA sequence: TGCGCCAGCAGCGAAACGGCGGGGGTGGAGACCCAGTACTTC.